These 20 T cell receptor beta chains share one sample of origin, sequenced in a study of cytomegalovirus exposure and HLA in healthy donors. The PCR contained 60 Vbeta and 13 Jbeta primers. Method: immunoSEQ multiplex PCR; TCRdb's copy keeps in-frame clones and lacks some. The table shows roughly 120,000 clones, with over 70% occurring only once. Input material: PBMCs. The receptors stem from a woman between 18 and 29 years old in good health and CMV-seronegative.

This chain joins TRBV9 and TRBJ1-6, with 7 bases identical to TRBD1. The CDR3 is made up of 14 amino acids. Germline V lookup: CDR1 SGDLS, CDR2 YYNGEE. The trim removed 3 bases at V and 8 bases at J, leaving 5 bases unmatched. DNA of the CDR3: TGTGCCAGCAGCGCTGACAGGGCTTATTCACCCCTCCACTTT. Encoded protein: CASSADRAYSPLHF.

The chain is built from TRBV19 and TRBJ2-2; 10 positions match TRBD1. Germline CDR1 is LNHDA and CDR2 is SQIVND (reference sequence). Unmatched junction bases numbered 10, after V lost 5 bases and J lost 7 bases. The CDR3 runs 16 residues. The CDR3 protein is CASSAATGGGNGELFF. The CDR3 DNA is TGTGCCAGTAGTGCCGCGACAGGGGGCGGTAACGGGGAGCTGTTTTTT.

V is TRBV7-9 and J is TRBJ1-3, with D tentatively TRBD1 (6 bases). Germline CDR1 SEHNR, CDR2 FQNEAQ (reference sequence). The CDR3 runs to 14 residues. V lost 4 bases, J lost 4 bases, and 11 bases lay in between. The CDR3 nucleotides read TGTGCCAGCAGCTCCGGCACAGGGGGAAACACCATATATTTT. Translated: CASSSGTGGNTIYF.

This chain connects TRBV18 to TRBJ1-1; D remains unclear. The germline V and J ends were trimmed by 3 bases and 0 bases, with 14 bases remaining between them. CDR1 KGHSH and CDR2 LQKENI come from the germline V gene. The CDR3 is made up of 16 amino acids. In nucleotides, the CDR3 is TGTGCCAGCTCACCGCCCCAACCGGTCATGAACACTGAAGCTTTCTTT. This codes for CASSPPQPVMNTEAFF.

This chain links TRBV11-2 with TRBJ2-2, with D maybe TRBD2 (5 bases). The CDR3 runs to 14 residues. V shed 8 bases and J shed 1 base, with 11 bases lying between them. Germline V lookup: CDR1 SGHAT, CDR2 FQNNGV. CDR3 in DNA: TGTGCCAGCGCCGGACGGGAGAACACCGGGGAGCTGTTTTTT. This gives the protein CASAGRENTGELFF.

With regard to this clone: The junction differs from germline at one of its ends, possibly a read error. This rearrangement joins TRBV7-7 to TRBJ2-3; tentatively, D is TRBD2 (6 bases). CDR3 size: 14 residues. CDR1 is SSHAT and CDR2 is FNYEAQ in the germline V gene (reference sequence). In DNA, the CDR3 is TGTGCTAGCAGCGCAGCGGGTGCCGGGGATACGCAGTATTTT. It translates to CASSAAGAGDTQYF.

The chain is built from TRBV6-5 and TRBJ2-7, with a possible D match to TRBD1 (6 bases). Germline V gene sequence: CDR1 MNHEY, CDR2 SVGAGI. Trimming cost V 0 bases and J 3 bases, with 9 bases left between them. This CDR3 comprises 14 residues. The CDR3 bases are TGTGCCAGCAGTTACTCCATAGGGGGCTACGAGCAGTACTTC. It yields the protein CASSYSIGGYEQYF.

The V gene is TRBV2, the J gene TRBJ2-2, with a tentative D call TRBD1 (6 bases). Trimming took off 6 bases at V and 1 base at J, with 12 bases between the two ends. Germline assignment: CDR1 SNHLY and CDR2 FYNNEI. The CDR3 length is 15 residues. CDR3 sequence (DNA): TGTGCCAGCAGCGTGCCCAGGGGGAACACCGGGGAGCTGTTTTTT. It codes for CASSVPRGNTGELFF.

This clone was observed a single time. The chain couples TRBV5-8 to TRBJ1-5; 9 bases align to TRBD1. Per the germline V gene, CDR1 is SGHTS and CDR2 is YDEGEE. CDR3 length equals 15 residues. Trimming took 2 bases from V and 2 from J; bases not matched to a gene: 2. CDR3 sequence: CASSFRDRGNQPQHF. CDR3 coding DNA: TGTGCCAGCAGCTTCCGGGACAGGGGCAATCAGCCCCAGCATTTT.

The rearrangement uses TRBV11-2 and TRBJ2-4, with D perhaps TRBD1 (6 bases). Per the germline V gene, CDR1 is SGHAT and CDR2 is FQNNGV. This CDR3 has 11 amino acids. The V end lost 5 bases, the J end lost 7 bases, and 6 bases lay between the germline ends. CDR3 nucleotide sequence: TGTGCCAGCAGCCAGGGGAACATTCAGTACTTC. It is translated as CASSQGNIQYF.

This CDR3 reads CASSLGAPNTEAFF. The CDR3 DNA sequence: TGCGCCAGCAGCTTGGGAGCTCCGAACACTGAAGCTTTCTTT. V usage is TRBV5-1 and J usage is TRBJ1-1; D call uncertain. Trimming pared 0 bases from V and 1 base from J, leaving 7 bases between. Per germline, CDR1 SGHRS and CDR2 YFSETQ. The CDR3 totals 14 residues.

This clone has only one observation. The J gene is TRBJ1-1, the V gene TRBV4-2; 9 bases fit TRBD1. With 4 bases clipped from V and 4 bases from J, the junction kept 4 bases outside the gene matches. There are 14 residues in the CDR3. In germline, CDR1 is LGHNA, CDR2 YNFKEQ. This chain's CDR3 is CASSPTTGGTEAFF. As DNA, the CDR3 is TGTGCCAGCAGCCCAACGACAGGGGGCACTGAAGCTTTCTTT.

This chain links TRBV7-9 with TRBJ1-1; weak D call: TRBD1 (5 bases). The V end was cut by 3 bases, the J end by 7 bases, with 15 bases between. CDR3 length equals 14 residues. Germline V gives CDR1 SEHNR, CDR2 FQNEAQ (reference sequence). The chain's CDR3 is CASSFGQGINEAFF. The CDR3 region has the DNA TGTGCCAGCAGCTTCGGCCAGGGAATAAATGAAGCTTTCTTT.

The chain employs TRBV20-1 and TRBJ1-2, with TRBD1 identical over 8 bases. This CDR3 is built from 11 residues. Germline V gives CDR1 DFQATT, CDR2 SNEGSKA (reference sequence). The CDR3 bases are TGCAGCCCCTGGACAGGGAGTGGCTACACCTTC. Its protein is CSPWTGSGYTF.

This chain uses TRBV19 with TRBJ2-1; 14 nucleotides align to TRBD2. V shed 5 bases, J shed 6 bases, and the junction held 3 bases outside the gene matches. Germline V gene data show CDR1 as LNHDA and CDR2 as SQIVND (reference sequence). There are 15 residues in the CDR3. DNA for the CDR3: TGTGCCAGTAGTGGGACTAGCGGGAGTGTCAATGAGCAGTTCTTC. Its translation: CASSGTSGSVNEQFF.

This clone was counted a few times. This chain connects TRBV27 to TRBJ2-5; 8 nucleotides line up with TRBD2. The germline V gene has CDR1 MNHEY and CDR2 SMNVEV (reference sequence). This CDR3 is 15 amino acids long. J was trimmed by 3 bases and V by 5 bases; bases with no gene match: 8. Written as DNA, the CDR3 is TGTGCCAGCAGTCACCTTCGAGCGGGAGAAGAGACCCAGTACTTC. Translation gives CASSHLRAGEETQYF.

Notes on this clone: The identical CDR3 is also encoded by other nucleotide sequences in the sample. The genes are TRBV5-1 and TRBJ2-3, with D perhaps TRBD2 (6 bases). The V end lost 2 bases, the J end lost 0 bases, and 13 bases lay between the germline ends. Germline loops: CDR1 SGHRS, CDR2 YFSETQ. The CDR3 spans 16 residues. The CDR3 DNA reads TGCGCCAGCAGCTTAATGGGGGGTATGAGCACAGATACGCAGTATTTT. Amino acids: CASSLMGGMSTDTQYF.

The rearrangement links TRBV7-9 to TRBJ2-7, with 9 bases matching TRBD1. V lost 6 bases to trimming and J lost 5 bases; unmatched junction nucleotides: 8. The CDR3 is 14 residues long. Looked up from germline, CDR1 is SEHNR and CDR2 is FQNEAQ (reference sequence). The CDR3 DNA follows: TGTGCCAGCAGTCCCGGGACAGGGTATCACGAGCAGTACTTC. Protein: CASSPGTGYHEQYF.

In its sample, this clone was seen once. The chain carries TRBV7-6 and TRBJ1-3; 7 nucleotides agree with TRBD1. Germline loops: CDR1 SGHVS, CDR2 FNYEAQ. With 5 bases clipped from V and 2 bases from J, the junction kept 3 bases outside the gene matches. The CDR3 length is 14 residues. CDR3 sequence (DNA): TGTGCCAGCAGCACAGGGGCGCCTGGAAACACCATATATTTT. Residues: CASSTGAPGNTIYF.

The V call is TRBV7-9, the J call TRBJ1-5; TRBD1 matches 12 bases. CDR1 and CDR2 (germline): SEHNR, FQNEAQ (reference sequence). V was clipped by 1 base and J by 2 bases; unmatched bases: 3. The CDR3 covers 17 residues. CDR3 sequence (DNA): TGTGCCAGCAGCTTAGGGGACAGGGGGCATGGCAATCAGCCCCAGCATTTT. It yields the protein CASSLGDRGHGNQPQHF.